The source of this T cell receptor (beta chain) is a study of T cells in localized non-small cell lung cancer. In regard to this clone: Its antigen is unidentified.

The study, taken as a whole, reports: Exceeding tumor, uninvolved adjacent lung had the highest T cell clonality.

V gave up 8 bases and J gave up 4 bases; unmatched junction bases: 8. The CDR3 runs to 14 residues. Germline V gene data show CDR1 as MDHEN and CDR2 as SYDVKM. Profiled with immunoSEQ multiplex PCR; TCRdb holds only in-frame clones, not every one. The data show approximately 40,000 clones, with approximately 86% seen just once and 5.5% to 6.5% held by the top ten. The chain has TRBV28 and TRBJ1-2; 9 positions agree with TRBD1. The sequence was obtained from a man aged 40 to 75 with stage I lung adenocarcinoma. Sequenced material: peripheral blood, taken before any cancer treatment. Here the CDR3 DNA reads TGTGCCAGCGAAATACAGGGGGCAGGCTATGGCTACACCTTC. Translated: CASEIQGAGYGYTF.